One and the same sample provided the 27 T cell receptor beta chains below, sequenced in a study of multiple sclerosis patients with progressive multifocal leukoencephalopathy. Regarding time point: time of PML onset. The protocol was immunoSEQ multiplex PCR, while the TCRdb copy is restricted to in-frame clones and leaves out a portion. The repertoire has tens of thousands of clones, more than 80% of them found once; the top ten carry roughly 12%. This specimen consisted of PBMCs, obtained from a patient treated with natalizumab. Every receptor here comes from a woman in her 30s with progressive multifocal leukoencephalopathy.

The V call is TRBV7-2, the J call TRBJ1-5, with D perhaps TRBD1 (5 bases). The germline gives CDR1 SGHTA, CDR2 FQGNSA. This CDR3 is built from 16 residues. The germline V and J ends were trimmed by 0 bases and 2 bases, with 11 bases remaining between them. The CDR3 protein is CASSLAGTGRNQPQHF. In DNA form, the CDR3 reads TGTGCCAGCAGCTTAGCGGGCACAGGCCGCAATCAGCCCCAGCATTTT.

The rearrangement joins TRBV5-4 to TRBJ1-2; 8 bases agree with TRBD1. This CDR3 has 15 residues. CDR1 is SGHNT and CDR2 is YYREEE in the germline V gene (reference sequence). The V and J ends lost 4 bases and 4 bases, in that order; junction bases with no gene match: 9. CDR3 nucleotides: TGTGCCAGCAGCCCGATGGGGACAGGCCTCTATGGCTACACCTTC. It translates to CASSPMGTGLYGYTF.

V is TRBV6-6 and J is TRBJ1-2; D is unresolved. The germline V gene encodes CDR1 MNHNY and CDR2 SVGAGI (reference sequence). Trimming stripped 5 bases from V and 8 bases from J, with 12 bases between. The CDR3 spans 12 residues. The CDR3 bases are TGTGCCAGCAGTACGTACAGAGAAGGCTACACCTTC. Encoded protein: CASSTYREGYTF.

This clone has only one observation. The CDR3, as DNA: TGTGCTAGTGGTTCAGGGGGCATCACGTCGGGCACTGAAGCTTTCTTT. The encoded protein is CASGSGGITSGTEAFF. The genes are TRBV12-5 and TRBJ1-1; 8 bases match TRBD1. The trim removed 4 bases at V and 4 bases at J, leaving 11 bases unmatched. The CDR3 length is 16 residues. The germline V gene encodes CDR1 LGHNT and CDR2 FRNRAP.

The chain uses TRBV15 and TRBJ1-1, with 8 nucleotides matching TRBD1. The CDR3 is 14 residues long. The germline CDR1 and CDR2 sequences are LNHNV and YYDKDF (reference sequence). V gave up 6 bases and J gave up 1 base; unmatched junction bases: 4. DNA for the CDR3: TGTGCCACCAGACAGGGGGGACCGAACACTGAAGCTTTCTTT. It encodes CATRQGGPNTEAFF.

This rearrangement joins TRBV12-2 to TRBJ1-2. TRBV12-2 is annotated as a pseudogene. The CDR3 consists of 17 residues. CDR3 region: CASRMKLTPRKIYGYTF. The CDR3 DNA reads TGTGCAAGTCGCATGAAACTGACTCCACGAAAGATCTATGGCTACACCTTC.

This clone was observed a single time. The V and J genes are TRBV30 and TRBJ1-3, with a tentative D call TRBD1 (6 bases). Germline V gene sequence: CDR1 GTSNPN, CDR2 SVGIG (reference sequence). The V end was cut by 5 bases, the J end by 0 bases, with 11 bases between. The length of the CDR3 is 14 residues. This CDR3 reads CAWAKDSSGNTIYF. The CDR3, as DNA: TGTGCCTGGGCAAAGGACAGCTCTGGAAACACCATATATTTT.

The rearrangement joins TRBV5-1 to TRBJ2-7; 12 bases align to TRBD2. Germline values: CDR1 SGHRS, CDR2 YFSETQ. The CDR3 length is 19 residues. Trimming removed 0 bases from V and 0 bases from J; junction bases left unmatched: 10. In nucleotides, the CDR3 is TGCGCCAGCAGCTTGGGGAGGACTAGCGGGATCTTTAGCTCCTACGAGCAGTACTTC. Residues: CASSLGRTSGIFSSYEQYF.

This chain joins TRBV6-1 and TRBJ2-2, with D maybe TRBD2 (5 bases). The germline CDR1 and CDR2 sequences are MNHNS and SASEGT. The length of the CDR3 is 16 residues. V was pared by 0 bases and J by 4 bases, with 12 bases between. The CDR3 is CASSEAPGVVTGELFF. The CDR3 DNA reads TGTGCCAGCAGTGAAGCGCCCGGGGTGGTCACCGGGGAGCTGTTTTTT.

V usage is TRBV6-1 and J usage is TRBJ2-1, with 10 bases fitting TRBD1. CDR1 MNHNS and CDR2 SASEGT come from the germline V gene. The CDR3 spans 15 residues. J was trimmed by 8 bases and V by 6 bases; bases with no gene match: 10. CDR3 residues: CASRTRGTGADEQFF. The CDR3 bases are TGTGCCAGCAGAACTCGCGGGACAGGGGCCGATGAGCAGTTCTTC.

This sequence joins TRBV4-3 and TRBJ1-1, with D maybe TRBD1 (6 bases). The V end was cut by 3 bases, the J end by 3 bases, with 14 bases between. Germline V lookup: CDR1 LGHNA, CDR2 YSLEER. The CDR3 contains 15 residues. The DNA for the CDR3 is TGCGCCAGCAGCCAGGGTACAGGGACCCACACTGAAGCTTTCTTT. Amino acids: CASSQGTGTHTEAFF.

The chain joins TRBV2 to TRBJ1-2, with TRBD1 identical over 8 bases. CDR1 SNHLY and CDR2 FYNNEI come from the germline V gene. The CDR3 has 13 residues. The V segment lost 6 bases and the J segment 2 bases; nucleotides outside the gene matches: 2. This chain's CDR3 is CASRGQENYGYTF. The CDR3 region has the DNA TGTGCCAGCAGGGGACAGGAGAACTATGGCTACACCTTC.

This clone came up once. This chain uses TRBV10-1 with TRBJ2-1; D is perhaps TRBD2 (6 bases). V lost 10 bases to trimming and J lost 10 bases, with 8 bases between them. The CDR3 contains 9 residues. The germline V gene encodes CDR1 WNHNN and CDR2 SYGVQD (reference sequence). The CDR3 spells CAIRGEQFF. The CDR3 DNA reads TGCGCCATCCGGGGGGAGCAGTTCTTC.

This sequence joins TRBV7-3 and TRBJ2-7, with D possibly TRBD1 on 6 matching bases. This CDR3 comprises 14 residues. The V gene lost 5 bases and the J gene lost 6 bases, with 17 bases spanning the gap. Germline-derived CDR1 and CDR2 are SGHTA and FQGTGA. CDR3 in DNA: TGTGCCAGCAGCCTAGACTTACAGGGTCGCGAGCAGTACTTC. This gives the protein CASSLDLQGREQYF.

The V call is TRBV6-1, the J call TRBJ2-7, with TRBD2 identical over 7 bases. This CDR3 is built from 15 residues. Trimming took 2 bases from V and 3 from J; bases not matched to a gene: 7. Germline-derived CDR1 and CDR2 are MNHNS and SASEGT. The CDR3 bases are TGTGCCAGCAGTGAATTAGCGGGTTTACGCTACGAGCAGTACTTC. It codes for CASSELAGLRYEQYF.

The chain has TRBV5-1 and TRBJ2-5; tentatively, D is TRBD1 (5 bases). Germline V gene sequence: CDR1 SGHRS, CDR2 YFSETQ. There are 14 residues in the CDR3. With 2 bases removed from V and 5 bases from J, the gap between germline ends came to 13 bases. For the CDR3, the DNA is TGCGCCAGCAGCTTCGAAGGGGCAAGGGAGACCCAGTACTTC. Its protein is CASSFEGARETQYF.

This chain uses TRBV6-1 with TRBJ1-5; no clear D gene. The length of the CDR3 is 17 residues. Trimming removed 4 bases at V and 2 bases at J, with 18 bases between. Germline lookup yields CDR1 MNHNS and CDR2 SASEGT. The CDR3 region has the DNA TGTGCCAGCAGTGTATACAGAGGGCCGGGTGGCAATCAGCCCCAGCATTTT. Amino acid sequence: CASSVYRGPGGNQPQHF.

This chain joins TRBV29-1 and TRBJ2-5; the D is unclear. The CDR3 loop spans 13 amino acids. CDR1 and CDR2 from the germline V gene are SQVTM and ANQGSEA. Trimming pared 3 bases from V and 5 bases from J, leaving 13 bases between. CDR3 residues: CSVDLNVRETQYF. DNA of the CDR3: TGCAGCGTTGACCTCAACGTCCGGGAGACCCAGTACTTC. Based on the CDR3 plus reference TRBV29-1 and TRBJ2-5, the full variable domain is SAVISQKPSRDICQRGTSLTIQCQVDSQVTMMFWYRQQPGQSLTLIATANQGSEATYESGFVIDKFPISRPNLTFSTLTVSNMSPEDSSIYLCSVDLNVRETQYFGPGTRLLVL.

The chain has TRBV6-5 and TRBJ2-5, with D hard to call. The CDR3 loop spans 13 amino acids. V lost 8 bases and J 5 bases, leaving 15 bases between the germline ends. Germline loops: CDR1 MNHEY, CDR2 SVGAGI. The CDR3 loop is CASAINAGETQYF. The CDR3 DNA reads as TGTGCCAGCGCGATCAACGCTGGGGAGACCCAGTACTTC.

The chain couples TRBV29-1 to TRBJ2-6; D is uncertain. This CDR3 has 15 residues. Per germline, CDR1 SQVTM and CDR2 ANQGSEA. The V and J ends lost 1 base and 4 bases respectively, with 11 bases between them. CDR3 residues: CSVEAYIQGANVLTF. CDR3 bases: TGCAGCGTTGAAGCCTACATCCAGGGGGCCAACGTCCTGACTTTC.

The V gene is TRBV11-3, the J gene TRBJ2-2, with TRBD2 identical over 9 bases. The germline V gene encodes CDR1 SGHNT and CDR2 YENEEA. This CDR3 comprises 16 residues. Trimming removed 1 base from V and 6 bases from J; junction bases left unmatched: 6. In DNA, the CDR3 is TGTGCCAGCAGCTTAGGTGTCCTAGCGGGACCCGGGGAGCTGTTTTTT. Translating it yields CASSLGVLAGPGELFF.

This clone was detected a few times. The CDR3 here is CASSLGGRAPIEQYF. The CDR3 region has the DNA TGTGCCAGCAGCTTGGGGGGGAGGGCCCCGATCGAGCAGTACTTC. The chain couples TRBV5-6 to TRBJ2-7, with 7 bases aligning to TRBD2. CDR3 length equals 15 residues. Germline V gives CDR1 SGHDT, CDR2 YYEEEE. J gave up 6 bases and V 0 bases, and 9 bases lay outside the gene matches.

This sequence joins TRBV5-4 and TRBJ2-7; possibly TRBD1 for D (6 bases). The CDR3 loop spans 14 amino acids. V lost 0 bases to trimming and J lost 5 bases, with 12 bases between them. CDR1 is SGHNT and CDR2 is YYREEE in the germline V gene (reference sequence). DNA of the CDR3: TGTGCCAGCAGCTTGGACAGGGTGGGCAACGAGCAGTACTTC. The encoded protein is CASSLDRVGNEQYF.

The chain employs TRBV5-1 and TRBJ1-5; 11 nucleotides match TRBD1. The J segment lost 8 bases and the V segment lost 5 bases, leaving 9 bases of the junction unmatched. CDR1 and CDR2 from the germline V gene are SGHRS and YFSETQ. The CDR3 totals 15 residues. The DNA of the CDR3 is TGCGCCAGCAGACTCGGGACAGGGGGAGGAGAGCCCCAGCATTTT. Its translation: CASRLGTGGGEPQHF.

V is TRBV1 and J is TRBJ2-6. TRBV1 corresponds to a pseudogene. The CDR3 totals 18 residues. The CDR3 bases are TGCACCAGCAGGGATTTTTGTTGTGCACAAAGTCGGGCCAACGTCCTGACTTTC. Protein: CTSRDFCCAQSRANVLTF.

V is TRBV7-2 and J is TRBJ1-5, with D unclear. The CDR3 runs to 15 residues. The V gene's germline CDR1 is SGHTA and CDR2 FQGNSA. Deletions cut 1 base from V and 0 bases from J, with 7 bases between. CDR3 sequence: CASSLVWGSNQPQHF. DNA for the CDR3: TGTGCCAGCAGCTTAGTCTGGGGTAGCAATCAGCCCCAGCATTTT.

This clone appeared a single time. The chain links TRBV7-2 to TRBJ2-7, with 8 bases that match TRBD2. The trim removed 5 bases at V and 5 bases at J, leaving 11 bases unmatched. The CDR3 is 15 residues long. The germline V gene encodes CDR1 SGHTA and CDR2 FQGNSA. The CDR3 region is CASSPSLAEENEQYF. CDR3 DNA: TGTGCCAGCAGCCCATCACTAGCGGAAGAAAACGAGCAGTACTTC. Full variable domain (rest looked up from reference TRBV7-2 and TRBJ2-7): GAGVSQSPSNKVTEKGKDVELRCDPISGHTALYWYRQSLGQGLEFLIYFQGNSAPDKSGLPSDRFSAERTGGSVSTLTIQRTQQEDSAVYLCASSPSLAEENEQYFGPGTRLTVT.